This T cell receptor beta chain was recorded in a study of long-term antiretroviral therapy in people with HIV. Overall study results and limits: Dominating the repertoire at all time points were the clones that expanded before ART. Once patients were on ART, diversity went higher but still fell short of transplant donor controls.

Running of the v3.0 immunoSEQ assay took place at survey level. Produced via immunoSEQ multiplex PCR; TCRdb's table is partial and in-frame only. The data hold around 20,000 clones, with around 76% observed a single time. The CDR3 has 16 amino acids. V lost 3 bases to trimming and J lost 0 bases, with 15 bases between them. Germline lookup yields CDR1 SGHTA and CDR2 FQGNSA. Worth noting for this clone: Its cognate antigen is unknown.

The sample was unsorted PBMCs, taken 2.2 years after starting antiretroviral therapy. This clonotype was obtained from a man over 45 with HIV. The chain links TRBV7-2 to TRBJ2-7; the D gene is possibly TRBD2 (6 bases). Written as DNA, the CDR3 is TGTGCCAGCAGCTTCGGGGGACCCCATAGCTCCTACGAGCAGTACTTC. It is translated as CASSFGGPHSSYEQYF.